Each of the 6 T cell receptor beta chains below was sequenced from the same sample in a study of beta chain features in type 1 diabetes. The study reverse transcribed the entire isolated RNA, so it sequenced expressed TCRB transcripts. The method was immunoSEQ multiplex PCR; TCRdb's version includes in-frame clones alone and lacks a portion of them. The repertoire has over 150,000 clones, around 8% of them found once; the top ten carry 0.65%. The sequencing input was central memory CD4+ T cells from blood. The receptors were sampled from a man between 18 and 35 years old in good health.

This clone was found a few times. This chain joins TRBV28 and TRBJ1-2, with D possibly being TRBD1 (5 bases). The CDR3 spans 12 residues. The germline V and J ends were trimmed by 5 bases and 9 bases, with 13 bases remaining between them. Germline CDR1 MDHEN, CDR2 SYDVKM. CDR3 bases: TGTGCCAGCAGTCTCCGCGGGACTAGCTACACCTTC. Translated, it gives CASSLRGTSYTF.

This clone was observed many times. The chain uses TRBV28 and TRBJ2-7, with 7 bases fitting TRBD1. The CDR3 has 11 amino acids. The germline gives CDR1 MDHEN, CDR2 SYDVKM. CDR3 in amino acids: CATHRGYEQYF. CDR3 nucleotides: TGTGCGACCCACAGGGGCTACGAGCAGTACTTC.

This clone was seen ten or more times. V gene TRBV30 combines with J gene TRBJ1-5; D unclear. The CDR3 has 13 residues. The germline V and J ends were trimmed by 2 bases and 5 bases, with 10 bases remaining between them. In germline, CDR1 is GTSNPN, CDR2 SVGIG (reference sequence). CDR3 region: CAWSHSDDQPQHF. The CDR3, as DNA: TGTGCCTGGAGTCACAGTGATGATCAGCCCCAGCATTTT.

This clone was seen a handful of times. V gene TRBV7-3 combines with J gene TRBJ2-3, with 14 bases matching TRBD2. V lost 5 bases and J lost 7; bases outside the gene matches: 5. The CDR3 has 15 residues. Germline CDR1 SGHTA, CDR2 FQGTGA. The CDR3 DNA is TGTGCCAGCAGCCAGACTAGCGGGGGGGCGCATACGCAGTATTTT. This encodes CASSQTSGGAHTQYF.

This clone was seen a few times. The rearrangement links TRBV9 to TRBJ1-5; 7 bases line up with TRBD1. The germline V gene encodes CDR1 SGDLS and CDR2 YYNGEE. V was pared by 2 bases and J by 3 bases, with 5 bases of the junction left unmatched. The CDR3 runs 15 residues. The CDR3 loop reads CASSVGTDLNQPQHF. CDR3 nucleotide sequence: TGTGCCAGCAGCGTTGGGACAGACCTCAATCAGCCCCAGCATTTT.

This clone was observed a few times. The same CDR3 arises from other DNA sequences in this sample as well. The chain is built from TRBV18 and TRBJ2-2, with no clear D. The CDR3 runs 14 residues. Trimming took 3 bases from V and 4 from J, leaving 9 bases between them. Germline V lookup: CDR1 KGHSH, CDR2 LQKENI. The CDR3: CASSPGRGTGELFF. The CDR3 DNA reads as TGTGCCAGCTCACCCGGCCGCGGCACCGGGGAGCTGTTTTTT. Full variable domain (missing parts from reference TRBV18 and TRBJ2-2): NAGVMQNPRHLVRRRGQEARLRCSPMKGHSHVYWYRQLPEEGLKFMVYLQKENIIDESGMPKERFSAEFPKEGPSILRIQQVVRGDSAAYFCASSPGRGTGELFFGEGSRLTVL.